The clone carrying this T cell receptor (beta chain) was detected a few times. Antigen: not known. This record comes from a study of T cell repertoires in cytomegalovirus infection. The wider study: Public signatures in TCR beta pointed to CMV infection and matching HLA type. Study results and limitations: The study found HLA-C-restricted CMV-specific TCR beta clonotypes dominating the ex vivo response. Summed frequency of shared TCR beta families picked out CMV carriers who also had the relevant HLA.

TCRdb used MiXCR to reprocess the reads, holding one entry per CDR3 protein. The sample lists 680,000 or so distinct CDR3 sequences, 35% to 40% seen once, with roughly 2.8% in the top ten. CDR1 and CDR2 (germline): SEHNR, FQNEAQ (reference sequence). The CDR3 extends over 14 amino acids. The V end was cut by 4 bases, the J end by 9 bases, with 16 bases between. The V call is TRBV7-9, the J call TRBJ2-1; either TRBD1 or TRBD2 may supply D (5 bases each). This sequence originates from a human donor in good health (CMV status not recorded). Some clones in this sample may be carry-over from other donors' samples. Material: PBMCs. CDR3 coding DNA: TGTGCCAGCAGCTCCAGGCTAGGTGGGGGTGAGCAGTTCTTC. It specifies CASSSRLGGGEQFF.